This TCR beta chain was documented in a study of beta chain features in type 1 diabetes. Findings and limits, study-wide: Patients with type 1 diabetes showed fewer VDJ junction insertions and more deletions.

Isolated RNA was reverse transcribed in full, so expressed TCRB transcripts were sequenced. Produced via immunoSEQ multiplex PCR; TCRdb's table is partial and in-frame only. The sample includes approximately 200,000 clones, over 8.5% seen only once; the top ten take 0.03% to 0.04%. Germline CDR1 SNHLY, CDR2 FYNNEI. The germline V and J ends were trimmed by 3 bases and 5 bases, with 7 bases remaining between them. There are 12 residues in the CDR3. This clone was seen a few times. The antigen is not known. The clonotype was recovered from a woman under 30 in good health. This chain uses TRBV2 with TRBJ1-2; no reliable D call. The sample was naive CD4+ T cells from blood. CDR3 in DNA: TGTGCCAGCAGTGACCGGGTGTATGGCTACACCTTC. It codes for CASSDRVYGYTF.